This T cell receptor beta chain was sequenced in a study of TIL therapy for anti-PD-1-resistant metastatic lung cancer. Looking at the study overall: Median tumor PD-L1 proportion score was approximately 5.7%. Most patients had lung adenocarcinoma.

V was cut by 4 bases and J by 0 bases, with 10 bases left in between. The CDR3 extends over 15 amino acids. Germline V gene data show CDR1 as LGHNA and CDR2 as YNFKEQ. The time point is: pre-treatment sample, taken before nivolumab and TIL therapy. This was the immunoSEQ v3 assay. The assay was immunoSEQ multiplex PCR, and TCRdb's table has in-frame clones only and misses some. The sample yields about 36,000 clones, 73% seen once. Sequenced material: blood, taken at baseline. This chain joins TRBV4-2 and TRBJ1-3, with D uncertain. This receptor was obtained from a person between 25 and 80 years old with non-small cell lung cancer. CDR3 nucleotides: TGTGCCAGCAGCCCCAGACCCGGCTCTGGAAACACCATATATTTT. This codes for CASSPRPGSGNTIYF.